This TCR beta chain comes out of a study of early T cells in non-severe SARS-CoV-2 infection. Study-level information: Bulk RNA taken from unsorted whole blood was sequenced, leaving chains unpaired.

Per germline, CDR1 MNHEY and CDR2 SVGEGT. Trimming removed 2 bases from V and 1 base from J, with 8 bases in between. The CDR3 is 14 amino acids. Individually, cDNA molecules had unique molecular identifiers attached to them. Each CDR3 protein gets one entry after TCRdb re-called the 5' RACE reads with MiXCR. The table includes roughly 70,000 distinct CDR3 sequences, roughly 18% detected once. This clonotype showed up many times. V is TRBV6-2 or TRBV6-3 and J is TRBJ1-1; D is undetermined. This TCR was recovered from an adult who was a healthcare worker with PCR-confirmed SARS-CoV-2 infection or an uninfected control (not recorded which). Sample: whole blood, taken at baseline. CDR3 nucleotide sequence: TGTGCCAGCAGTTACGGGTCGGGGAACACTGAAGCTTTCTTT. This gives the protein CASSYGSGNTEAFF.